The 22 T cell receptor beta chains reported below all come from one sample, sequenced in a study of response to subunit inactivated influenza vaccine. One entry per CDR3 protein, called by TCRdb with MiXCR from the RT-PCR reads. The sample contains over 800,000 distinct CDR3 sequences, about 20% of which appear only once. The sample was PBMCs from blood, taken less than 6 days after vaccination. The receptor source for this set is a man aged 50 or older who received an inactivated influenza vaccine.

This chain joins TRBV12-3 or TRBV12-4 and TRBJ2-7, with TRBD1 identical over 9 bases. The CDR3 is made up of 15 amino acids. Germline trimming cut 5 bases from V and 3 bases from J; bases unmatched to any gene: 8. CDR3 protein: CASSETGTGIYEQYF. DNA for the CDR3: TGTGCCAGCAGTGAAACCGGGACAGGGATCTACGAGCAGTACTTC.

This clonotype came up a few times. The rearrangement links TRBV20-1 to TRBJ2-1; D is possibly TRBD1 or TRBD2 (5 bases each). The V gene's germline CDR1 is DFQATT and CDR2 SNEGSKA (reference sequence). Trimming removed 6 bases at V and 4 bases at J, with 22 bases between. The CDR3 runs to 16 residues. For the CDR3, the DNA is TGCAGTGCCAGGATCTCGCCAAGAGGGGTATACAATGAGCAGTTCTTC. It codes for CSARISPRGVYNEQFF.

The chain combines TRBV20-1 with TRBJ2-7, with D unresolved. The CDR3 is 13 residues long. Germline V gives CDR1 DFQATT, CDR2 SNEGSKA (reference sequence). V was trimmed by 6 bases and J by 5 bases, leaving 17 bases between them. The CDR3, as DNA: TGCAGTGCCACGGACCTAAAGGACCACGAGCAGTACTTC. It translates to CSATDLKDHEQYF.

This clonotype appeared many times. The chain employs TRBV29-1 and TRBJ2-3, with D unclear. The CDR3 is made up of 12 amino acids. Germline V gene sequence: CDR1 SQVTM, CDR2 ANQGSEA. Deletions cut 3 bases from V and 5 bases from J, with 9 bases between. DNA for the CDR3: TGCAGCGTTGAGAAATTAGGAGATACGCAGTATTTT. Translation: CSVEKLGDTQYF.

This clonotype was seen repeatedly, ten times or more. The chain uses TRBV7-9 and TRBJ2-7, with 7 bases that match TRBD1. Germline trimming cut 1 base from V and 3 bases from J; bases unmatched to any gene: 0. CDR1 and CDR2 (germline): SEHNR, FQNEAQ (reference sequence). The CDR3 length is 13 residues. In nucleotides, the CDR3 is TGTGCCAGCAGCTTAGGGGACAGCTACGAGCAGTACTTC. Protein product: CASSLGDSYEQYF.

The chain joins TRBV7-4 to TRBJ1-4, with D maybe TRBD1 (5 bases). CDR3 size: 15 residues. V gave up 0 bases and J gave up 14 bases, with 19 bases separating them. Germline V gene data show CDR1 as SGHVT and CDR2 as SQSDAQ. Written as DNA, the CDR3 is TGTGCCAGCAGCTTAGCGCTTACATGGGGCCCACGGCTGTTTTTT. As protein: CASSLALTWGPRLFF.

This clonotype was recorded at least ten times. This chain links TRBV5-5 with TRBJ2-2; maybe TRBD2 (5 bases). The CDR3 contains 13 residues. V was clipped by 2 bases and J by 8 bases, with 10 bases between them. Germline CDR1 is SGHKS and CDR2 is YYEKEE (reference sequence). The CDR3 region has the DNA TGTGCCAGCAGCTTACTAGTCTTTGGGGAGCTGTTTTTT. Protein product: CASSLLVFGELFF.

CDR3 in amino acids: CASSQDRQSSGNTIYF. The CDR3 DNA follows: TGCGCCAGCAGCCAAGACAGGCAAAGCTCTGGAAACACCATATATTTT. This rearrangement joins TRBV4-3 to TRBJ1-3; D remains unclear. Germline values: CDR1 LGHNA, CDR2 YSLEER. This CDR3 region has 16 residues. V dropped 0 bases and J dropped 0 bases, with 9 bases sitting between them.

The rearrangement uses TRBV28 and TRBJ2-3; D is perhaps TRBD1 (6 bases). V was pared by 7 bases and J by 2 bases, with 10 bases between. CDR1 is MDHEN and CDR2 is SYDVKM in the germline V gene. This CDR3 has 13 residues. CDR3 nucleotides: TGTGCCAGCAAAGGGGGAAACACAGATACGCAGTATTTT. It yields the protein CASKGGNTDTQYF.

The table lists this clonotype with a few counts. This chain connects TRBV5-1 to TRBJ2-3; D call uncertain. CDR3 size: 13 residues. V was pared by 2 bases and J by 6 bases, with 10 bases between. Germline-derived CDR1 and CDR2 are SGHRS and YFSETQ. The CDR3 reads CASSFFSVDTQYF. The CDR3 nucleotides are TGCGCCAGCAGCTTCTTTTCCGTTGATACGCAGTATTTT.

The chain carries TRBV3-1 and TRBJ2-3, with 8 bases identical to TRBD2. CDR3 length: 15 amino acids. The trim removed 8 bases at V and 4 bases at J, leaving 11 bases unmatched. Germline assignment: CDR1 LGHDT and CDR2 YNNKEL (reference sequence). Here the CDR3 reads CASGDRGGTADTQYF. CDR3 bases: TGTGCCAGCGGCGACCGGGGGGGCACAGCAGATACGCAGTATTTT.

The chain links TRBV14 to TRBJ1-1; D remains unclear. This CDR3 is built from 17 residues. CDR1 SGHDN and CDR2 FVKESK come from the germline V gene. Trimming shortened V by 0 bases and J by 4 bases, and 18 bases separated the two germline ends. CDR3 DNA sequence: TGTGCCAGCAGCCAAGAGTTTGCGGCCCTGGGAAGCACTGAAGCTTTCTTT. This encodes CASSQEFAALGSTEAFF.

A few counts support this clonotype. This chain connects TRBV5-6 to TRBJ2-3; 7 nucleotides align to TRBD2. This CDR3 region has 16 residues. Per germline, CDR1 SGHDT and CDR2 YYEEEE. V lost 3 bases, J lost 2 bases, and 9 bases stayed unmatched. The CDR3 bases are TGTGCCAGCAGCTCGCCGCTAGCGGACCCCACAGATACGCAGTATTTT. This encodes CASSSPLADPTDTQYF.

In this sample, this clonotype turned up a few times. The V and J genes are TRBV4-3 and TRBJ2-3, with D perhaps TRBD2 (6 bases). Germline V gene data show CDR1 as LGHNA and CDR2 as YSLEER. This CDR3 is 15 amino acids long. V lost 4 bases to trimming and J lost 6 bases, with 17 bases between them. In DNA form, the CDR3 reads TGCGCCAGCAGCCTAGGGAGGACATCGACGGATACGCAGTATTTT. It codes for CASSLGRTSTDTQYF.

There are a few counts of this clonotype. This chain uses TRBV4-3 with TRBJ2-1; D could derive from TRBD1 or TRBD2 (6 bases each). Between the trimmed V and J ends, which lost 2 bases and 4 bases, there was a span of 18 bases. The CDR3 has 17 amino acids. Germline CDR1 LGHNA, CDR2 YSLEER. For the CDR3, the DNA is TGCGCCAGCAGCCAACGCTTCGGGGGACACCCATACAATGAGCAGTTCTTC. Its translation: CASSQRFGGHPYNEQFF.

The rearrangement uses TRBV5-1 and TRBJ2-7, with 9 bases that match TRBD1. In germline, CDR1 is SGHRS, CDR2 YFSETQ. V shed 1 base, J shed 5 bases, and the junction held 13 bases outside the gene matches. The CDR3 length is 17 residues. The CDR3 DNA is TGCGCCAGCAGCTTGACCGTGGTGGACAGGGGCAACCACGAGCAGTACTTC. It translates to CASSLTVVDRGNHEQYF.

This clonotype was seen a few times. The CDR3 loop is CSAWDKNTGELFF. Written as DNA, the CDR3 is TGCAGCGCTTGGGACAAGAACACCGGGGAGCTGTTTTTT. This chain connects TRBV29-1 to TRBJ2-2; possible D gene TRBD1, 6 bases. The V end was cut by 7 bases, the J end by 1 base, with 10 bases between. The V gene's germline CDR1 is SQVTM and CDR2 ANQGSEA. This CDR3 spans 13 amino acids.

In its sample, this clonotype was seen many times. The CDR3 bases are TGTGCCAGCAGCTCGGGACAGGGAGAGACCCAGTACTTC. Protein sequence: CASSSGQGETQYF. The chain employs TRBV7-2 and TRBJ2-5; 9 positions match TRBD1. The V gene end was trimmed by 4 bases and the J gene end by 4 bases; junction bases not matched to a gene: 1. CDR1 and CDR2 from the germline V gene are SGHTA and FQGNSA. The CDR3 has 13 residues.

This clonotype was detected once. This chain links TRBV20-1 with TRBJ2-3; 8 positions agree with TRBD2. This CDR3 is 15 amino acids long. Germline V gene sequence: CDR1 DFQATT, CDR2 SNEGSKA (reference sequence). V dropped 3 bases and J dropped 3; count of bases not matched to a gene: 8. DNA of the CDR3: TGCAGTGCTAGCTCTTTCGGCGGGGGGACAGATACGCAGTATTTT. Protein sequence: CSASSFGGGTDTQYF.

The V call is TRBV4-2, the J call TRBJ2-1; D unclear. CDR1 and CDR2 (germline): LGHNA, YNFKEQ. Trimming cost V 2 bases and J 8 bases, with 7 bases left between them. The CDR3 consists of 12 residues. The CDR3 spells CASSQWQDEQFF. The CDR3 coding sequence is TGTGCCAGCAGCCAATGGCAGGATGAGCAGTTCTTC.

This clonotype has a handful of counts. The chain carries TRBV6-5 and TRBJ1-5; no clear D. CDR1 MNHEY and CDR2 SVGAGI come from the germline V gene. The CDR3 contains 12 residues. Trimming cost V 5 bases and J 8 bases, with 10 bases left between them. CDR3 in amino acids: CASSPGWEPQHF. The CDR3 bases are TGTGCCAGCAGTCCGGGGTGGGAGCCCCAGCATTTT.

This chain links TRBV7-2 with TRBJ2-4, with a tentative D call TRBD1 (5 bases). CDR3 size: 14 residues. The V end lost 5 bases, the J end lost 1 base, and 9 bases lay between the germline ends. The germline gives CDR1 SGHTA, CDR2 FQGNSA. The CDR3 is CASSRSGAKNIQYF. The CDR3 DNA reads as TGTGCCAGCAGCCGTTCAGGGGCCAAAAACATTCAGTACTTC.